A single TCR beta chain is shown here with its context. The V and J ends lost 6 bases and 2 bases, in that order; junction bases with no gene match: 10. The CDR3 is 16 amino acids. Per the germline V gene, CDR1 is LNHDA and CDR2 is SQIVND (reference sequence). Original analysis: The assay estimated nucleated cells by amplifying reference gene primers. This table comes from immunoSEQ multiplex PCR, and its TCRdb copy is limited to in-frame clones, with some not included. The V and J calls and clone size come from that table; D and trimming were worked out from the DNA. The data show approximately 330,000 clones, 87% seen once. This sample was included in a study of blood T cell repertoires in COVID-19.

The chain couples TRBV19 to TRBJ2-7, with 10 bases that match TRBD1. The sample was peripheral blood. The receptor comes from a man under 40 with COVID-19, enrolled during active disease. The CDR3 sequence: CASRVGIGTGAYEQYF. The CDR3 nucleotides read TGTGCCAGTAGAGTTGGCATTGGGACAGGGGCCTACGAGCAGTACTTC.